This TCR beta chain was sequenced in a study of CD8 T cells in ankylosing spondylitis. The CDR3 totals 15 residues. In germline, CDR1 is LNHDA, CDR2 SQIVND (reference sequence). Between the trimmed V and J ends, which lost 6 bases and 0 bases, there was a span of 15 bases. Libraries of TCR beta came from quantitative 5'-RACE with molecular barcodes. TCRdb re-called the 5' RACE reads through MiXCR, storing one row per CDR3 protein. The data show fewer than 400,000 distinct CDR3 sequences, under 25% seen once. About this clonotype itself: Its antigen is as yet unknown.

Study conclusions and caveats: Clones linked to disease were reported to show significant enrichment in matched ankylosing spondylitis synovial fluid. One TCR beta motif, made up of about 8 highly homologous variants, appeared characteristic of ankylosing spondylitis blood. Disease-associated clones were CD8+ and fairly uncommon in peripheral blood.

The chain has TRBV19 and TRBJ2-7; TRBD2 is a possible D gene (5 bases). The sequence was collected from a male donor with ankylosing spondylitis. What was sequenced was blood, either unsorted or a sorted T cell fraction (not recorded which). CDR3 protein: CASSINYEGSYEQYF. As DNA, the CDR3 is TGTGCCAGTAGCATCAACTACGAGGGCTCCTACGAGCAGTACTTC.